This T cell receptor (beta chain) originates from a study of blood T cell repertoires in COVID-19. In the study overall: PBMCs, B-cell-depleted T cells, or T cells provided the cDNA or gDNA that made up the material.

This CDR3 is 15 amino acids long. Germline CDR1 is SGDLS and CDR2 is YYNGEE. Trimming shortened V by 4 bases and J by 8 bases, and 16 bases separated the two germline ends. Method: immunoSEQ multiplex PCR; TCRdb's copy keeps in-frame clones and lacks some. The sample lists 450,000 to 600,000 clones; about 85% were seen once. V is TRBV9 and J is TRBJ1-6; D possibly corresponds to TRBD1 (5 bases). The sequence derives from a woman in her late teens or twenties who had recovered from COVID-19. Sequencing was done on a sample of PBMCs or T cells enriched from blood (not recorded which). CDR3 residues: CASSRDLKGDSPLHF. As DNA, the CDR3 is TGTGCCAGCAGCCGAGACCTCAAAGGGGATTCACCCCTCCACTTT.